This T cell receptor (beta chain) was found in a study of PD-1 blockade in classical Hodgkin lymphoma. This CDR3 spans 14 amino acids. Trimming stripped 0 bases from V and 5 bases from J, with 10 bases between. Germline V gives CDR1 SGDLS, CDR2 YYNGEE. This clone was detected only once. What it binds is unknown. Measured with immunoSEQ multiplex PCR; TCRdb has only the in-frame clones, and not every one. The table shows around 13,000 clones, with roughly 77% occurring only once. Study findings and constraints: Still unresolved is the cause of the repertoire differences, which may be disease activity or prior therapy. According to reports, newly diagnosed patients had lower baseline TCR diversity than healthy donors, and relapsed/refractory patients had lower baseline TCR diversity still. CD4+ but not CD8+ TCR diversity rose significantly by C4D1. The diversity seen at baseline in complete responders resembled that of newly diagnosed patients.

All patients relapsed after autologous stem cell transplantation, and brentuximab vedotin exposure varied. The receptor's source is a human donor with classical Hodgkin lymphoma. The gene calls are TRBV9 and TRBJ2-3; D might be TRBD2 (6 bases). The sequenced sample was peripheral blood mononuclear cells (PBMCs), obtained at baseline. The CDR3 here is CASSVGGEGDTQYF. CDR3 nucleotides: TGTGCCAGCAGCGTAGGGGGGGAAGGAGATACGCAGTATTTT.